This is a list of T cell receptor beta chains from one sample in a study of shared clonotypes between healthy human individuals. Data came from immunoSEQ multiplex PCR; TCRdb stores just in-frame clones and leaves some out. Among about 2.4 million clones, approximately 93% were seen once, and the ten largest hold about 0.39%. The source material was naive CD4+ T cells from PBMCs. The receptors shown here come from a man aged 18-30 years in good health. Some clones in this sample may be carry-over from other donors' samples. CDR3s include the opening cysteine and the closing phenylalanine or tryptophan. A D gene is named only where the DNA matches it firmly. Where a row states a size, it is once, few, many or the class of an expanded clone; other rows omit it.

abundance	d_gene	j_gene	v_gene	CDR3aa	CDR3nt
-	-	TRBJ2-2	TRBV6-5	CASSYSVTNTGELFF	TGTGCCAGCAGTTACTCTGTAACGAACACCGGGGAGCTGTTTTTT
-	-	TRBJ2-7	TRBV19	CASSIDYSYEQYF	TGTGCCAGTAGTATAGACTACTCCTACGAGCAGTACTTC
-	-	TRBJ2-7	TRBV6-6	CASSYSREREQYF	TGTGCCAGCAGTTACTCGAGGGAGAGAGAGCAGTACTTC
-	TRBD1	TRBJ2-7	TRBV7-2	CASSWDRGSSYEQYF	TGTGCCAGCAGCTGGGACAGGGGGTCGTCCTACGAGCAGTACTTC
-	TRBD2	TRBJ2-5	TRBV5-4	CASRSDSGRGETQYF	TGTGCCAGCAGATCTGATAGCGGGAGGGGGGAGACCCAGTACTTC
-	-	TRBJ1-1	TRBV19	CASSSTPQGRRTEAFF	TGTGCCAGTAGTAGTACCCCTCAAGGGCGCCGCACTGAAGCTTTCTTT
-	-	TRBJ2-1	TRBV7-9	CASSLLPGPRDNEQFF	TGTGCCAGCAGCCTCCTGCCTGGGCCGAGGGACAATGAGCAGTTCTTC
-	-	TRBJ1-3	TRBV5-1	CASRFGSGNTIYF	TGCGCCAGCAGGTTTGGGTCTGGAAACACCATATATTTT
-	-	TRBJ2-5	TRBV5-4	CASSLSGQWETQYF	TGTGCCAGCAGCTTGTCTGGTCAATGGGAGACCCAGTACTTC
-	-	TRBJ1-5	TRBV25-1	CASSPTGLSNQPQHF	TGTGCCAGCAGTCCGACAGGATTGAGCAATCAGCCCCAGCATTTT
-	TRBD2	TRBJ2-7	TRBV5-1	CASSLTSGRSQQYF	TGCGCCAGCAGCTTGACTAGCGGGAGATCCCAGCAGTACTTC
-	TRBD2	TRBJ2-5	TRBV5-1	CASSLGPSGGQETQYF	TGCGCCAGCAGTCTGGGTCCTAGCGGGGGACAAGAGACCCAGTACTTC
-	TRBD1	TRBJ1-2	TRBV9	CASSTAGTGLYGYTF	TGTGCCAGCAGCACAGCCGGGACAGGGCTCTATGGCTACACCTTC
-	-	TRBJ1-1	TRBV18	CASSPATEPNTEAFF	TGTGCCAGCTCACCTGCGACAGAGCCGAACACTGAAGCTTTCTTT
-	-	TRBJ2-5	TRBV7-2	CASSLGAGTWETQYF	TGTGCCAGCAGCTTAGGCGCAGGGACTTGGGAGACCCAGTACTTC
-	-	TRBJ1-1	TRBV9	CASSVVGVWTEAFF	TGTGCCAGCAGCGTAGTTGGGGTCTGGACTGAAGCTTTCTTT
-	-	TRBJ1-6	TRBV30	CAWSQITYNSPLHF	TGTGCCTGGAGTCAGATTACCTATAATTCACCCCTCCACTTT
-	-	TRBJ2-7	TRBV29-1	CSVVGTSYEQYF	TGCAGCGTTGTAGGTACCTCCTACGAGCAGTACTTC
-	-	TRBJ2-7	TRBV19	CASSQGYEQYF	TGTGCCAGTAGTCAGGGCTACGAGCAGTACTTC
-	-	TRBJ2-2	TRBV28	CASSWTDTGELFF	TGTGCCAGCAGTTGGACGGATACCGGGGAGCTGTTTTTT
-	-	TRBJ2-6	TRBV18	CASSPARGGAGANVLTF	TGTGCCAGCTCACCAGCGAGAGGGGGGGCTGGGGCCAACGTCCTGACTTTC
few	TRBD1	TRBJ1-5	TRBV2	CASSGQGIINQPQHF	TGTGCCAGCAGTGGACAGGGAATTATCAATCAGCCCCAGCATTTT
-	-	TRBJ2-3	TRBV6-1	CASSGMDFTDTQYF	TGTGCCAGCAGTGGCATGGACTTTACAGATACGCAGTATTTT
-	TRBD2	TRBJ2-1	TRBV28	CASGLAMHEQFF	TGTGCCTCCGGACTAGCGATGCATGAGCAGTTCTTC
-	-	TRBJ2-2	TRBV18	CASSWDTGELFF	TGTGCCAGCTCGTGGGACACCGGGGAGCTGTTTTTT